What follows is one TCR beta chain and its context. The data were obtained in a study of blood T cell repertoires in COVID-19. Study information: The analysed material was cDNA or gDNA that came from T cells, B-cell-depleted T cells, or PBMCs.

V lost 4 bases to trimming and J lost 6 bases, with 16 bases between them. The CDR3 has 14 residues. Study processing details: Nucleated cell counts were estimated from reference gene primer amplification. The protocol was immunoSEQ multiplex PCR, while the TCRdb copy is restricted to in-frame clones and leaves out a portion. The DNA was the basis for D and trimming; V, J and clone size are from that table. The sample has tens of thousands of clones, roughly 90% seen once; the top ten hold 2% to 2.5%. The chain links TRBV23-1 to TRBJ2-7; possible D gene TRBD2, 6 bases. Being an ORF, TRBV23-1 has a function that is uncertain. The sample was peripheral blood. This TCR came from a human donor with active COVID-19. The donor label of this sample is uncertain. Here the CDR3 reads CASSRTKTLSEQYF. The DNA for the CDR3 is TGCGCCAGCAGTCGGACTAAAACGCTAAGCGAGCAGTACTTC.